This entry features one TCR beta chain sequence. The antigen remains undetermined. Unique molecular identifiers were present on the cDNA, and a universal primer site came from template switching. From the 5' RACE reads, TCRdb called clonotypes with MiXCR, one entry per CDR3 protein. This table holds just under 650,000 distinct CDR3 sequences, just over 7% found once. The data originate from a study of identical twins. CDR3 size: 15 residues. V was trimmed by 5 bases and J by 7 bases, leaving 18 bases between them. The germline CDR1 and CDR2 sequences are SGHVS and FNYEAQ. Whole-study findings and limits: When twins shared out-of-frame alpha sequences, those sequences had excess low generation probability. Abundant cord blood beta clonotypes carried fewer insertions; memory repertoires showed none.

The same specimen was also included in a second study, on yellow fever vaccine responses in identical twins.

V usage is TRBV7-6 and J usage is TRBJ2-1, with D possibly being TRBD1 or TRBD2 (6 bases each). Sequencing was performed on PBMCs. This sequence originates from a woman younger than 35 in good health. The chain's CDR3 is CASSPLLTRGNEQFF. The CDR3 nucleotides are TGTGCCAGCAGCCCCCTCCTGACTAGGGGGAATGAGCAGTTCTTC.